These 25 T cell receptor beta chains were sequenced from one sample in a study of T cells after yellow fever vaccination. Using its own MiXCR run on the 5' RACE reads, TCRdb lists one record per CDR3 protein. The table shows a few hundred thousand distinct CDR3 sequences, with over 10% occurring only once. The sequences come from CD4+ T cells sorted from PBMCs, collected 45 days after the yellow fever booster vaccination. All receptors come from a man aged 30 to 39 who received the YFV17D yellow fever vaccine.

The V and J genes are TRBV5-1 and TRBJ1-1; D uncertain. The CDR3 sequence is 15 residues long. Germline CDR1 and CDR2: SGHRS and YFSETQ. V dropped 0 bases and J dropped 2 bases, with 11 bases sitting between them. The CDR3 sequence: CASSLEQLRNTEAFF. The CDR3 DNA follows: TGCGCCAGCAGCTTGGAGCAGCTAAGAAACACTGAAGCTTTCTTT.

This clonotype has more than one count but fewer than ten. The chain couples TRBV5-1 to TRBJ2-7; possible D gene TRBD1, 6 bases. This CDR3 is built from 14 residues. Germline V gives CDR1 SGHRS, CDR2 YFSETQ. V was pared by 0 bases and J by 2 bases, with 9 bases between. The CDR3 DNA is TGCGCCAGCAGCTTGGGACAGGAGCCCTACGAGCAGTACTTC. It is translated as CASSLGQEPYEQYF.

The sample holds a few counts of this clonotype. The rearrangement uses TRBV4-3 and TRBJ2-1; a weak D match, TRBD1 (5 bases). From germline, CDR1 is LGHNA and CDR2 YSLEER. The germline V and J ends were trimmed by 0 bases and 8 bases, with 11 bases remaining between them. This CDR3 region has 14 residues. The CDR3 here is CASSQEGRAHEQFF. The CDR3 bases are TGCGCCAGCAGCCAAGAAGGCAGGGCCCATGAGCAGTTCTTC.

This clonotype has only a few counts. V gene TRBV29-1 combines with J gene TRBJ1-5; 10 bases fit TRBD1. The length of the CDR3 is 13 residues. Germline-derived CDR1 and CDR2 are SQVTM and ANQGSEA. The J segment lost 2 bases and the V segment lost 6 bases, leaving 1 base of the junction unmatched. CDR3 residues: CSVTGGGNQPQHF. The CDR3 coding sequence is TGCAGCGTGACAGGGGGCGGCAATCAGCCCCAGCATTTT.

Ten or more counts support this clonotype. The CDR3 DNA reads as TGCAGCGTTGGAGGTAGCGGTAGCACAGATACGCAGTATTTT. This codes for CSVGGSGSTDTQYF. The chain links TRBV29-1 to TRBJ2-3; D possibly corresponds to TRBD2 (6 bases). The CDR3 totals 14 residues. Trimming took 4 bases from V and 0 from J, leaving 11 bases between them. Germline CDR1 reads SQVTM; CDR2 reads ANQGSEA.

The chain recombines TRBV25-1 with TRBJ2-7; 9 bases line up with TRBD1. V lost 1 base to trimming and J lost 6 bases; unmatched junction nucleotides: 10. The V gene's germline CDR1 is MGHDK and CDR2 SYGVNS. This CDR3 spans 16 amino acids. The CDR3 spells CASSESGGTGRREQYF. The DNA of the CDR3 is TGTGCCAGCAGTGAATCAGGCGGGACAGGGAGGCGCGAGCAGTACTTC.

This clonotype was counted between two and nine times. This chain uses TRBV7-8 with TRBJ1-1; D perhaps matches TRBD1 (6 bases). The CDR3 covers 17 residues. V was trimmed by 5 bases and J by 1 base, leaving 20 bases between them. Germline V lookup: CDR1 SGHVS, CDR2 FQNEAQ. CDR3 sequence (DNA): TGTGCCAGCAGCCCAACTCTCGGGGGGGGCGAGAACACTGAAGCTTTCTTT. Translated: CASSPTLGGGENTEAFF.

The chain combines TRBV18 with TRBJ1-5; D unclear. CDR3 length: 13 residues. V was clipped by 6 bases and J by 5 bases, with 11 bases between them. Germline V CDR1 and CDR2: KGHSH, LQKENI. The CDR3, as DNA: TGTGCCAGCTCCCCAAGCTTATATCAGCCCCAGCATTTT. Translation: CASSPSLYQPQHF.

Note on this clonotype: At one end, the junction sequence differs from germline, possibly due to a read error. The chain combines TRBV15 with TRBJ2-1, with a tentative D call TRBD2 (7 bases). The CDR3 loop spans 15 amino acids. Germline lookup yields CDR1 LNHNV and CDR2 YYDKDF (reference sequence). CDR3 region: CATSRERAGDNEQFF. The CDR3 DNA reads TGTGCCACCAGCAGAGAACGCGCGGGGGACAATGAACAGTTCTTC.

The chain links TRBV5-1 to TRBJ2-1; possibly TRBD1 for D (5 bases). Germline V gene lookup returns CDR1 SGHRS and CDR2 YFSETQ. Trimming took 3 bases from V and 8 from J, leaving 12 bases between them. This CDR3 is built from 13 residues. CDR3 coding DNA: TGCGCCAGCAGCTCTCAGGGAAGCGATGAGCAGTTCTTC. This encodes CASSSQGSDEQFF.

This clonotype was counted a few times. The chain has TRBV11-2 and TRBJ2-5; 10 bases are shared with TRBD1. The CDR3 runs to 15 residues. The V gene's germline CDR1 is SGHAT and CDR2 FQNNGV. With 5 bases clipped from V and 5 bases from J, the junction kept 8 bases outside the gene matches. The CDR3 loop is CASSLGTGVSETQYF. The CDR3 bases are TGTGCCAGCAGCCTGGGGACAGGGGTTTCGGAGACCCAGTACTTC.

CDR3 in DNA: TGTGCCAGCAGCCAAGATCGGATGATCTCCTACGAGCAGTACTTC. It is translated as CASSQDRMISYEQYF. The chain employs TRBV14 and TRBJ2-7; no reliable D call. V was cut by 0 bases and J by 0 bases, with 9 bases left in between. CDR1 and CDR2 from the germline V gene are SGHDN and FVKESK. This CDR3 has 15 residues.

The rearrangement links TRBV15 to TRBJ1-5, with a tentative D call TRBD1 (6 bases). The V gene lost 4 bases and the J gene lost 9 bases, with 16 bases spanning the gap. Looked up from germline, CDR1 is LNHNV and CDR2 is YYDKDF (reference sequence). The length of the CDR3 is 14 residues. DNA for the CDR3: TGTGCCACCAGCAAACCACAGGGTGACTTGCCCCAGCATTTT. Its translation is CATSKPQGDLPQHF.

This clonotype was observed many times. The rearrangement uses TRBV7-2 and TRBJ2-2, with TRBD1 identical over 8 bases. Germline trimming cut 1 base from V and 5 bases from J; bases unmatched to any gene: 0. Germline CDR1 is SGHTA and CDR2 is FQGNSA. The CDR3 contains 14 residues. The CDR3 coding sequence is TGTGCCAGCAGCTTAGACAGGGGGACCGGGGAGCTGTTTTTT. This gives the protein CASSLDRGTGELFF.

The rearrangement joins TRBV12-3 or TRBV12-4 to TRBJ2-7; weak D call: TRBD1 (5 bases). The CDR3 length is 15 residues. V was pared by 6 bases and J by 0 bases, with 15 bases between. The CDR3 region is CASRQTVQTSYEQYF. In nucleotides, the CDR3 is TGTGCCAGCAGGCAGACAGTGCAAACCTCCTACGAGCAGTACTTC.

In this sample, this clonotype turned up many times. The chain uses TRBV3-1 and TRBJ2-5, with 7 bases aligning to TRBD1. Germline assignment: CDR1 LGHDT and CDR2 YNNKEL (reference sequence). V was clipped by 1 base and J by 0 bases; unmatched bases: 5. The CDR3 runs 16 residues. The CDR3 DNA reads as TGTGCCAGCAGCCAAGCATGGCAGGGGGACCAAGAGACCCAGTACTTC. It encodes CASSQAWQGDQETQYF.

This sequence joins TRBV6-5 and TRBJ2-3, with D tentatively TRBD2 (6 bases). Per germline, CDR1 MNHEY and CDR2 SVGAGI. V was clipped by 6 bases and J by 5 bases, with 24 bases between them. The CDR3 loop spans 17 amino acids. The CDR3 loop reads CASRGTWRAGSVDTQYF. The CDR3 bases are TGTGCCAGCAGGGGGACGTGGAGAGCCGGGAGTGTAGATACGCAGTATTTT.

This clonotype was detected ten times or more. The chain joins TRBV28 to TRBJ1-5, with a weak D call TRBD1 (5 bases). Germline CDR1 is MDHEN and CDR2 is SYDVKM. The CDR3 length is 13 residues. Deletions cut 8 bases from V and 8 bases from J, with 16 bases between. For the CDR3, the DNA is TGTGCCAGCCGAGGGACCCATGGGGAGCCCCAGCATTTT. Translating it yields CASRGTHGEPQHF. Variable domain in full (rest from reference TRBV28 and TRBJ1-5): DVKVTQSSRYLVKRTGEKVFLECVQDMDHENMFWYRQDPGLGLRLIYFSYDVKMKEKGDIPEGYSVSREKKERFSLILESASTNQTSMYLCASRGTHGEPQHFGDGTRLSIL.

The chain has TRBV7-2 and TRBJ2-7; 10 nucleotides match TRBD1. The CDR3 covers 14 residues. Germline V CDR1 and CDR2: SGHTA, FQGNSA. Unmatched junction bases numbered 7, after V lost 5 bases and J lost 6 bases. This CDR3 is CASSRRDRGSEQYF. The DNA of the CDR3 is TGTGCCAGCAGCCGCCGGGACAGGGGAAGCGAGCAGTACTTC.

V is TRBV12-3 or TRBV12-4 and J is TRBJ2-1; possible D gene TRBD2, 6 bases. Trimming took off 7 bases at V and 6 bases at J, with 13 bases between the two ends. The CDR3 length is 13 residues. CDR3 amino acids: CASNRAGPNEQFF. The CDR3 DNA follows: TGTGCCAGCAACCGAGCGGGCCCCAATGAGCAGTTCTTC.

V gene TRBV7-9 combines with J gene TRBJ2-7; possible D gene TRBD1, 5 bases. From germline, CDR1 is SEHNR and CDR2 FQNEAQ (reference sequence). The V end was cut by 2 bases, the J end by 5 bases, with 10 bases between. CDR3 length: 13 residues. The CDR3 DNA reads TGTGCCAGCAGCTTACCAGGGTCCCACGAGCAGTACTTC. Translating gives CASSLPGSHEQYF.

This rearrangement joins TRBV7-2 to TRBJ2-5; TRBD1 matches at 7 bases. The CDR3 runs 16 residues. V dropped 5 bases and J dropped 4; count of bases not matched to a gene: 13. Per the germline V gene, CDR1 is SGHTA and CDR2 is FQGNSA. The DNA of the CDR3 is TGTGCCAGCAGCCCCAGAGGGGGCTCAGGGGGAGAGACCCAGTACTTC. Translation gives CASSPRGGSGGETQYF.

This clonotype has a handful of counts. J is TRBJ2-3 and V is TRBV7-9, with unresolved D. This CDR3 is built from 13 residues. Trimming removed 6 bases from V and 0 bases from J, with 7 bases in between. Germline CDR1 SEHNR, CDR2 FQNEAQ (reference sequence). CDR3 region: CASRVASTDTQYF. As DNA, the CDR3 is TGTGCCAGCAGGGTGGCGAGCACAGATACGCAGTATTTT.

This clonotype was observed a handful of times. The gene calls are TRBV12-3 or TRBV12-4 and TRBJ2-7; maybe TRBD1 (5 bases). The CDR3 contains 13 residues. Trimming pared 6 bases from V and 4 bases from J, leaving 13 bases between. CDR3 DNA sequence: TGTGCCAGCAGAGCTTGGGGCGGTTACGAGCAGTACTTC. Translation: CASRAWGGYEQYF.

This clonotype was picked up a small number of times. The chain links TRBV7-2 to TRBJ2-7; D perhaps matches TRBD2 (6 bases). This CDR3 region has 15 residues. Germline CDR1 SGHTA, CDR2 FQGNSA. The V gene lost 3 bases and the J gene lost 1 base, with 13 bases spanning the gap. Here the CDR3 reads CASSFGPAGSYEQYF. The CDR3 region has the DNA TGTGCCAGCAGCTTTGGTCCGGCGGGATCCTACGAGCAGTACTTC.